This is a list of T cell receptor beta chains from one sample in a study of human T cells and chemical hapten exposure. One entry per CDR3 protein, called by TCRdb with MiXCR from the RACE reads. This sample has approximately 90,000 distinct CDR3 sequences; over 8% occur once, and the top ten carry 2.9%. Material for sequencing was whole blood. The receptors here all came from a female donor in good health. Some clones in this sample may be carry-over from other donors' samples. CDR3s include the opening cysteine and the closing phenylalanine or tryptophan. The D gene is left open where the match is weak. Only some rows state a clone size, as once, few, many or a class for expanded clones.

J gene | V gene | D gene | clone size | CDR3 DNA | CDR3 protein
TRBJ1-6 | TRBV20-1 | NA | NA | TGCAGTGCTAGAGAGTCCCGGGACATATTTAGCTCCTATAATTCACCCCTCCACTTT | CSARESRDIFSSYNSPLHF
TRBJ2-4 | TRBV29-1 | NA | many | TGCAGCGTTCAAGAGGGTGCAGACATTCAGTACTTC | CSVQEGADIQYF
TRBJ2-7 | TRBV28 | NA | few | TGTGCCAGCAAGGGCCCCGACGACGAGCAGTACTTC | CASKGPDDEQYF
TRBJ2-5 | TRBV29-1 | TRBD1 | many | TGCAGCGTTGAAGTCAACAGGGGGCGAATTCAAGAGACCCAGTACTTC | CSVEVNRGRIQETQYF
TRBJ2-7 | TRBV6-1 | NA | NA | TGTGCCAGCAGTGAATCAGAGGACTACGAGCAGTACTTC | CASSESEDYEQYF
TRBJ2-7 | TRBV5-6 | TRBD2 | NA | TGTGCCAGCAGCTCTAGGCTAGCGGGAGTTAGCCACGAGCAGTACTTC | CASSSRLAGVSHEQYF
TRBJ2-1 | TRBV15 | TRBD1 | NA | TGTGCCACCAGCCGCAACCGGGACAGGGGGTATGAGCAGTTCTTC | CATSRNRDRGYEQFF
TRBJ1-2 | TRBV4-2 | TRBD1 | many | TGTGCCAGCAGCCAAGCTATTCCGGGACAGGGAGCCTATGGCTACACCTTC | CASSQAIPGQGAYGYTF
TRBJ1-1 | TRBV5-1 | NA | NA | TGCGCCAGCAGCTTAGCAATAGCGAACACTGAAGCTTTCTTT | CASSLAIANTEAFF
TRBJ2-1 | TRBV29-1 | TRBD2 | NA | TGCAGCGCCCGACAGACTAGCGGATACAATGAGCAGTTCTTC | CSARQTSGYNEQFF
TRBJ1-2 | TRBV7-9 | NA | many | TGTGCCAGCAGCTTATCAGGGAATGGCTACACCTTC | CASSLSGNGYTF
TRBJ2-7 | TRBV20-1 | TRBD1 | NA | TGCAGTGCAAATAACAGGGGTCGCCACGAGCAGTACTTC | CSANNRGRHEQYF
TRBJ1-2 | TRBV6-5 | TRBD1 | many | TGTGCCAGCACCCAAACAGGGGGCGGCAACTATGGCTACACCTTC | CASTQTGGGNYGYTF
TRBJ2-5 | TRBV30 | NA | few | TGTGCCTGGAGTCTCGGGGAGACCCAGTACTTC | CAWSLGETQYF
TRBJ2-3 | TRBV6-6 | TRBD1 | many | TGTGCCATCGGACAGGGCACAGATACGCAGTATTTT | CAIGQGTDTQYF
TRBJ2-2 | TRBV7-2 | NA | NA | TGTGCCAGCACCGCGGGCCCGCCGACCGGGGAGCTGTTTTTT | CASTAGPPTGELFF
TRBJ2-1 | TRBV7-9 | NA | NA | TGTGCCAGCAGCTACTTAGCGAGTAGCTCCTACAATGAGCAGTTCTTC | CASSYLASSSYNEQFF
TRBJ2-1 | TRBV20-1 | TRBD2 | many | TGCAGTGCTAGAGATATAAAGGGACTAGCGGGAAGTTTTGGTGAGCAGTTCTTC | CSARDIKGLAGSFGEQFF
TRBJ2-3 | TRBV28 | NA | many | TGTGCCAGCAGTGTTACAGGGCCCTCAGGCACAGATACGCAGTATTTT | CASSVTGPSGTDTQYF
TRBJ2-7 | TRBV7-2 | NA | NA | TGTGCCAGCAGCCATAGACTAGGTCCCTACGAGCAGTACTTC | CASSHRLGPYEQYF